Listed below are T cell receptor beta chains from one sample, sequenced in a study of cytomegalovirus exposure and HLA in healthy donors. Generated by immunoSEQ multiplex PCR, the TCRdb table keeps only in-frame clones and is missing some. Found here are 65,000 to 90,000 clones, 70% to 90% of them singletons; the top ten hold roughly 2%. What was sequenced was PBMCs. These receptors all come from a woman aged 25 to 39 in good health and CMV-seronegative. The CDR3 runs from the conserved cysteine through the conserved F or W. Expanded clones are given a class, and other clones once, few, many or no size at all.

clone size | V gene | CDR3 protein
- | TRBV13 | CASSSGLAASHSGANVLTF
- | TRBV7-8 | CASSVSSSAVKTQYF
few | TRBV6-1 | CASSAEEDRPNQPQHF
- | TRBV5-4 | CASSLGVGGQGNYGYTF
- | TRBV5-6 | CASSSRTGGAGANVLTF
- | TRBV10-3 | CAISESRIAGPQETQYF
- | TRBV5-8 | CASSFSGTLYEQYF
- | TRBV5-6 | CASSLQGSQRETYEQYF
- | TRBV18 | CASSPPSLAEETQYF
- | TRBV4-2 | CASSQDPGTGYQPQHF
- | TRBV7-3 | CASSATSGSDTQYF
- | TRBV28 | CASSWGPWTEAFF
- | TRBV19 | CASRKGEQPQHF
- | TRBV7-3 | CASSSGQPPDTQYF
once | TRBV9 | CASSVGQQGNTIYF
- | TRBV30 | CAWSVFGGSEQFF
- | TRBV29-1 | CSVEGRRTGRGYNEQFF
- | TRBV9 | CASRDRENTIYF
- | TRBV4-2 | CASSPVLRGNTDTQYF
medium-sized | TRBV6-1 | CASSEGTGDSQPQHF
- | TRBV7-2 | CASSLVGTVPYEQYF
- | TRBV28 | CASSSYAYRGRSGNTIYF
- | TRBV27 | CASSWTGQGSEQYF
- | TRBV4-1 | CASSQDTGMTGGYEQYF
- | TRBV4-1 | CASSQERETNTEAFF
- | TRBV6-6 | CASSYGANTGELFF
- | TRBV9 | CASSVGTRLYGEQFF
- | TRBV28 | CASSLGVLYEQYF
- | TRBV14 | CASSQRGSSDTQYF
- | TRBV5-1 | CASSLDRVLTGTNYEQYF
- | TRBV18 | CASSRRQDNEQFF
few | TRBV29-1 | CSVVAKQYF
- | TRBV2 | CASSGGPISTDTQYF
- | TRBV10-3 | CAISGGQLQPQHF
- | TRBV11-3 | CASSAQGAVTEAFF
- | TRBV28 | CASRDGTPNTGELFF
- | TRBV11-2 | CASSLIRNYEQYF
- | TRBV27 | CASSLNRDGNTIYF
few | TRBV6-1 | CAGGRNNEQFF
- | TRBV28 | CASSSTTSGIYEQYF
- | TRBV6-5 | CASSDTATYEQYF
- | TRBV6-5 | CASSEWHNQPQHF
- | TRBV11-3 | CASSSGGGQETQYF
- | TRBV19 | CASSRQGTDTQYF
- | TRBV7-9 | CAVSPQAYEQYF
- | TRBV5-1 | CASSLTGQRLSGNTIYF
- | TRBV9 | CASSGTGTGGSPLHF
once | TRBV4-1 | CASSLNLPTGGQETQYF
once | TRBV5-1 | CAIRQGSAESARLEQYF
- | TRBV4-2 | CASSTSGASRYNEQFF
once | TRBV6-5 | CASSYSSGVSYEQYF
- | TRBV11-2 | CASSLGGGGNEQFF
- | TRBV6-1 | CASRDRGTYEQYF
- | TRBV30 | CAWSARYPETQYF
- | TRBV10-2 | CASSAGLAGGPIEQFF
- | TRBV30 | CLVNSYNEQFF
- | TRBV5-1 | CASSWAGGPNEQFF
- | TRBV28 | CASSSPGVRSSGYTF
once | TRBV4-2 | CASSQGERETDTQYF
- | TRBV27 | CASSSIQGGTQYF